The clone carrying this TCR beta chain was counted many times. The antigen remains undetermined. Hyperthyroidism, newly diagnosed and lasting under 2 months, affected patients aged 18 to 65. RNA transcripts were the template for amplifying TCR beta CDR3 regions. TCR CDR3 regions were first amplified by RT-PCR with HTBI primers. Each CDR3 protein gets one entry after TCRdb re-called the multiplex PCR reads with MiXCR. The sample consists of some 500,000 distinct CDR3 sequences, around 14% of them appearing once. The data were obtained in a study of T cells in Graves' hyperthyroidism and ophthalmopathy. Study outcomes and limitations: The blood repertoire included most of the expanded thyroid clonotypes above 0.001. In validation, the model predicted ophthalmopathy. These predictions came a median approximately 5.9 months before onset.

The material sequenced was blood. The receptor comes from a woman between 18 and 30 years old with Graves' hyperthyroidism.

The CDR3 bases are TGTGCCAGCACCATTAGCGGGAGGGGGAATGAGCAGTTCTTC. Residues: CASTISGRGNEQFF. The V call is TRBV12-3 or TRBV12-4, the J call TRBJ2-1; 11 positions agree with TRBD2. The CDR3 has 14 amino acids. After removal of 7 bases from V and 7 bases from J, the junction contained 6 bases not matched to a gene.